These 16 T cell receptor beta chains came from one sample sequenced in a study of a mutant IDH1 vaccine in newly diagnosed glioma. The time point denotes: baseline, week 1 (first vaccination visit). Treatment: pre-vaccination baseline after standard-of-care therapy. Sequencing was performed with immunoSEQ multiplex PCR; in TCRdb, only in-frame clones are kept and a portion is missing. The sample lists 59,000 or so clones; more than 85% were seen once. Sequenced here: PBMCs, sampled from a glioma patient treated with radiotherapy, temozolomide or both. Source of these receptors: a middle-aged man with glioma.

The genes are TRBV18 and TRBJ1-1; no clear D gene. Between the trimmed V and J ends, which lost 8 bases and 1 base, there was a span of 14 bases. This CDR3 region has 14 residues. Germline V CDR1 and CDR2: KGHSH, LQKENI. CDR3 loop: CASATARENTEAFF. The CDR3 nucleotides read TGTGCCAGCGCGACCGCTCGGGAGAACACTGAAGCTTTCTTT. Together with reference TRBV18 and TRBJ1-1, the CDR3 gives the full variable domain: NAGVMQNPRHLVRRRGQEARLRCSPMKGHSHVYWYRQLPEEGLKFMVYLQKENIIDESGMPKERFSAEFPKEGPSILRIQQVVRGDSAAYFCASATARENTEAFFGQGTRLTVV.

The rearrangement links TRBV7-3 to TRBJ2-5, with 8 bases matching TRBD1. Trimming removed 2 bases from V and 4 bases from J; junction bases left unmatched: 9. Per the germline V gene, CDR1 is SGHTA and CDR2 is FQGTGA. This CDR3 spans 16 amino acids. The CDR3 is CASSLSTGGKRETQYF. In nucleotides, the CDR3 is TGTGCCAGCAGCTTATCAACAGGGGGGAAGAGAGAGACCCAGTACTTC.

The chain has TRBV6-4 and TRBJ2-1, with unresolved D. The CDR3 has 15 amino acids. The V end lost 5 bases, the J end lost 0 bases, and 11 bases lay between the germline ends. The V gene's germline CDR1 is MRHNA and CDR2 SNTAGT. CDR3 loop: CASSSYSASYNEQFF. The DNA of the CDR3 is TGTGCCAGCAGTTCGTACAGTGCCTCCTACAATGAGCAGTTCTTC.

The CDR3 here is CASSVAGPYGYTF. The DNA of the CDR3 is TGTGCCAGTAGTGTCGCCGGGCCTTATGGCTACACCTTC. The chain uses TRBV19 and TRBJ1-2; D unresolved. The CDR3 is 13 residues long. Germline CDR1 LNHDA, CDR2 SQIVND (reference sequence). The V gene lost 5 bases and the J gene lost 5 bases, with 12 bases spanning the gap.

J is TRBJ1-2 and V is TRBV4-3, with a weak D call TRBD1 (6 bases). Germline CDR1 LGHNA, CDR2 YSLEER. Trimming removed 0 bases from V and 8 bases from J, with 7 bases in between. The CDR3 extends over 12 amino acids. The CDR3 sequence: CASSQDQGGYTF. For the CDR3, the DNA is TGCGCCAGCAGCCAAGATCAGGGGGGCTACACCTTC.

DNA for the CDR3: TGTGCCAGCAGGGGAGGTAAAGACACCGGGGAGCTGTTTTTT. Protein product: CASRGGKDTGELFF. This chain links TRBV9 with TRBJ2-2, with D possibly matching TRBD2 (6 bases). CDR3 length: 14 residues. The germline gives CDR1 SGDLS, CDR2 YYNGEE. V lost 5 bases and J 3 bases, leaving 11 bases between the germline ends.

The rearrangement uses TRBV5-6 and TRBJ2-5; possibly TRBD1 for D (6 bases). Germline V gene lookup returns CDR1 SGHDT and CDR2 YYEEEE. The CDR3 loop spans 15 amino acids. V dropped 4 bases and J dropped 4 bases, with 17 bases sitting between them. The CDR3 DNA reads TGTGCCAGCAGCCCCGGGACACCAATCGGAGAGACCCAGTACTTC. Amino acid sequence: CASSPGTPIGETQYF.

The chain is built from TRBV28 and TRBJ1-1; TRBD1 matches 7 bases. J was trimmed by 0 bases and V by 4 bases; bases with no gene match: 2. Per germline, CDR1 MDHEN and CDR2 SYDVKM. The CDR3 is made up of 14 amino acids. CDR3 loop: CASSSGQVNTEAFF. The CDR3 DNA sequence: TGTGCCAGCAGTTCCGGACAGGTGAACACTGAAGCTTTCTTT.

The V and J genes are TRBV5-1 and TRBJ1-3; D perhaps matches TRBD1 (5 bases). Per germline, CDR1 SGHRS and CDR2 YFSETQ. The CDR3 is 15 amino acids. V gave up 6 bases and J gave up 0 bases, with 13 bases separating them. For the CDR3, the DNA is TGCGCCAGCACAATGGGGGATAGCTCTGGAAACACCATATATTTT. Its protein is CASTMGDSSGNTIYF. Filled out from reference TRBV5-1 and TRBJ1-3, the complete variable domain reads KAGVTQTPRYLIKTRGQQVTLSCSPISGHRSVSWYQQTPGQGLQFLFEYFSETQRNKGNFPGRFSGRQFSNSRSEMNVSTLELGDSALYLCASTMGDSSGNTIYFGEGSWLTVV.

The V gene is TRBV9, the J gene TRBJ2-3; D not certain. The CDR3 consists of 12 residues. Germline CDR1 is SGDLS and CDR2 is YYNGEE. The V and J ends lost 3 bases and 6 bases respectively, with 8 bases between them. The CDR3 bases are TGTGCCAGCAGCGAACTTGACGATACGCAGTATTTT. Translated: CASSELDDTQYF.

V usage is TRBV7-2 and J usage is TRBJ2-5, with D possibly matching TRBD2 (5 bases). V was trimmed by 7 bases and J by 6 bases, leaving 24 bases between them. The CDR3 has 16 residues. Germline CDR1 reads SGHTA; CDR2 reads FQGNSA. The DNA for the CDR3 is TGTGCCAGCACCCTTGGATTACCCGGGGTGACTAAGACCCAGTACTTC. Protein product: CASTLGLPGVTKTQYF.

V gene TRBV11-3 combines with J gene TRBJ2-7, with 7 bases fitting TRBD2. The V and J ends lost 1 base and 2 bases, in that order; junction bases with no gene match: 5. CDR1 is SGHNT and CDR2 is YENEEA in the germline V gene. This CDR3 contains 15 residues. The CDR3 here is CASSLGAGTTYEQYF. Written as DNA, the CDR3 is TGTGCCAGCAGCTTAGGAGCGGGGACCACCTACGAGCAGTACTTC.

The rearrangement links TRBV28 to TRBJ2-5; tentatively, D is TRBD2 (6 bases). This CDR3 region has 18 residues. Trimming shortened V by 5 bases and J by 1 base, and 23 bases separated the two germline ends. Germline V gives CDR1 MDHEN, CDR2 SYDVKM. CDR3 nucleotides: TGTGCCAGCAGTCCCGGTGTGAGGCGGGATAAAGGCCAAGAGACCCAGTACTTC. As protein: CASSPGVRRDKGQETQYF.

This clone was detected only once. The chain combines TRBV30 with TRBJ2-5; D might be TRBD1 (6 bases). V dropped 5 bases and J dropped 1 base, with 14 bases sitting between them. This CDR3 spans 14 amino acids. Germline-derived CDR1 and CDR2 are GTSNPN and SVGIG (reference sequence). The CDR3 bases are TGTGCCTGGGCCCAGGGGCGCGGCCAAGAGACCCAGTACTTC. Translation gives CAWAQGRGQETQYF.

The chain uses TRBV7-9 and TRBJ1-5; the D is unclear. Germline lookup yields CDR1 SEHNR and CDR2 FQNEAQ (reference sequence). The CDR3 consists of 13 residues. V shed 5 bases and J shed 6 bases, with 11 bases lying between them. The CDR3 DNA reads as TGTGCCAGCAGCCGAAATGAGGTTCAGCCCCAGCATTTT. Translation: CASSRNEVQPQHF. Drawing the rest from reference TRBV7-9 and TRBJ1-5, the complete variable domain is DTGVSQNPRHKITKRGQNVTFRCDPISEHNRLYWYRQTLGQGPEFLTYFQNEAQLEKSRLLSDRFSAERPKGSFSTLEIQRTEQGDSAMYLCASSRNEVQPQHFGDGTRLSIL.

This chain connects TRBV19 to TRBJ1-5, with 9 nucleotides matching TRBD1. With 6 bases clipped from V and 4 bases from J, the junction kept 7 bases outside the gene matches. CDR1 is LNHDA, CDR2 SQIVND, per germline (reference sequence). The CDR3 totals 15 residues. CDR3 DNA sequence: TGTGCCAGTAGGGAGGACAGGGGATGGAATCAGCCCCAGCATTTT. This codes for CASREDRGWNQPQHF.